This T cell receptor beta chain comes out of a study of CD8 T cells in ankylosing spondylitis. General study points: A TCR beta motif of several highly homologous variants seemed to mark ankylosing spondylitis blood.

Germline CDR1 SGHTS, CDR2 YDEGEE. J lost 11 bases, V lost 1 base, and 6 bases had no gene match. The CDR3 is 13 residues long. As to this clonotype: Its specificity is unknown.

Making the TCR beta libraries involved quantitative 5'-RACE with molecular barcodes. TCRdb processed the 5' RACE reads anew with MiXCR; each CDR3 protein has one entry. The table records hundreds of thousands of distinct CDR3 sequences, 20% to 30% of them present only once. The gene calls are TRBV5-8 and TRBJ2-1; 7 bases align to TRBD2. Sequenced material: blood, either unsorted or a sorted T cell fraction (not recorded which). The receptor was isolated from a male donor with ankylosing spondylitis or in good health (not recorded which). CDR3 coding DNA: TGTGCCAGCAGCTTGCAGCGGGGAAGACAGCAGTTCTTC. Translation: CASSLQRGRQQFF. The variable domain in full, with the rest retrieved from reference TRBV5-8 and TRBJ2-1, is EAGVTQSPTHLIKTRGQQATLRCSPISGHTSVYWYQQALGLGLQFLLWYDEGEERNRGNFPPRFSGRQFPNYSSELNVNALELEDSALYLCASSLQRGRQQFFGPGTRLTVL.